A selection of T cell receptor beta chains follows, all from one sample in a study of cytomegalovirus exposure and HLA in healthy donors. TCRdb keeps only in-frame clones here, not all; method: immunoSEQ multiplex PCR. The data contain about 130,000 clones, around 85% of them seen just once; the ten biggest clones take up under 7.5%. The sample consisted of PBMCs. These receptors came from a woman aged 25 to 45 in good health and CMV-seropositive. Each CDR3 is given with its conserved first and last residue. D genes are given only for firm matches. The size field is filled for only some rows; it gives once, few, many or a size class.

len: 13; v_gene: TRBV9; abundance: -; j_gene: TRBJ2-3; d_gene: TRBD2; CDR3nt: TGTGCCAGCAGCGTCGGGGGGACCGATACGCAGTATTTT; CDR3aa: CASSVGGTDTQYF
len: 16; v_gene: TRBV2; abundance: -; j_gene: TRBJ2-1; d_gene: -; CDR3nt: TGTGCCAGCAGTGACCCCGCCGGGGGGCGCCCCTATGAGCAGTTCTTC; CDR3aa: CASSDPAGGRPYEQFF
len: 11; v_gene: TRBV10-2; abundance: -; j_gene: TRBJ1-1; d_gene: -; CDR3nt: TGCGCCAGCAGTTGGGAGTTGGAAGCTTTCTTT; CDR3aa: CASSWELEAFF
len: 16; v_gene: TRBV10-3; abundance: -; j_gene: TRBJ1-5; d_gene: -; CDR3nt: TGTGCCATCAGTGATTGGGGGCAGGGCGCCGTTCAGCCCCAGCATTTT; CDR3aa: CAISDWGQGAVQPQHF
len: 12; v_gene: TRBV28; abundance: -; j_gene: TRBJ2-7; d_gene: -; CDR3nt: TGTGCCAGCAGTTTATGGCGCTACGAGCAGTACTTC; CDR3aa: CASSLWRYEQYF
len: 13; v_gene: TRBV13; abundance: few; j_gene: TRBJ2-5; d_gene: TRBD1; CDR3nt: TGTGCCAGCAGGGAAACAGGGGTTGAGACCCAGTACTTC; CDR3aa: CASRETGVETQYF
len: 12; v_gene: TRBV27; abundance: once; j_gene: TRBJ1-1; d_gene: -; CDR3nt: TGTGCCAGCAGTGGCCAGGGCACTGAAGCTTTCTTT; CDR3aa: CASSGQGTEAFF
len: 12; v_gene: TRBV5-5; abundance: -; j_gene: TRBJ2-7; d_gene: -; CDR3nt: TGTGCCAGCAGCTTACAGGGCTTTGAGCAGTACTTC; CDR3aa: CASSLQGFEQYF
len: 15; v_gene: TRBV5-1; abundance: -; j_gene: TRBJ2-1; d_gene: -; CDR3nt: TGCGCCAGCAGCTTTAAAGACTACTCAGGAAATGAGCAGTTCTTC; CDR3aa: CASSFKDYSGNEQFF
len: 18; v_gene: TRBV19; abundance: -; j_gene: TRBJ1-4; d_gene: -; CDR3nt: TGTGCCAGTAGTGGGGACTCAAAGGATGGAACCTCTATCGAAAAACTGTTTTTT; CDR3aa: CASSGDSKDGTSIEKLFF
len: 15; v_gene: TRBV7-7; abundance: -; j_gene: TRBJ2-2; d_gene: TRBD1; CDR3nt: TGTGCCAGCAGCCCCGGGACAGGGGTAGGCGGGGAGCTGTTTTTT; CDR3aa: CASSPGTGVGGELFF
len: 14; v_gene: TRBV23-1; abundance: -; j_gene: TRBJ1-5; d_gene: TRBD1; CDR3nt: TGCGCCAGCAGCGGACAGGGCGGCAATCAGCCCCAGCATTTT; CDR3aa: CASSGQGGNQPQHF
len: 15; v_gene: TRBV28; abundance: -; j_gene: TRBJ2-7; d_gene: TRBD2; CDR3nt: TGTGCCAGCAGGTCCACTAGCGGGGGGGTGTACGAGCAGTACTTC; CDR3aa: CASRSTSGGVYEQYF
len: 13; v_gene: TRBV6-5; abundance: -; j_gene: TRBJ1-1; d_gene: -; CDR3nt: TGTGCCAGCACGAGGGGGGGGAGCACTGAAGCTTTCTTT; CDR3aa: CASTRGGSTEAFF
len: 12; v_gene: TRBV2; abundance: -; j_gene: TRBJ1-5; d_gene: -; CDR3nt: TGTGCCAGCAACAGCTTGAATCAGCCCCAGCATTTT; CDR3aa: CASNSLNQPQHF
len: 13; v_gene: TRBV27; abundance: -; j_gene: TRBJ2-1; d_gene: -; CDR3nt: TGTGCCAGCAGCAGCGGAGGAAGCAATGAGCAGTTCTTC; CDR3aa: CASSSGGSNEQFF
len: 18; v_gene: TRBV6-1; abundance: -; j_gene: TRBJ1-5; d_gene: TRBD1; CDR3nt: TGTGCCAGCAGTGAAGCCTCGGACAGGGGGCTTGGTAATCAGCCCCAGCATTTT; CDR3aa: CASSEASDRGLGNQPQHF
len: 14; v_gene: TRBV11-1; abundance: -; j_gene: TRBJ2-3; d_gene: -; CDR3nt: TGTGCCAGCAGGCCCCCGGGACTGGGTGATACGCAGTATTTT; CDR3aa: CASRPPGLGDTQYF
len: 12; v_gene: TRBV19; abundance: -; j_gene: TRBJ1-1; d_gene: -; CDR3nt: TGTGCCAGCCGAGGGGGGGCGACTGAAGCTTTCTTT; CDR3aa: CASRGGATEAFF
len: 20; v_gene: TRBV27; abundance: -; j_gene: TRBJ2-3; d_gene: -; CDR3nt: TGTGCCAGCAGTTTAGTCGACCCTCAAGTGGGGGGAGGCAGCACAGATACGCAGTATTTT; CDR3aa: CASSLVDPQVGGGSTDTQYF
len: 10; v_gene: TRBV30; abundance: -; j_gene: TRBJ2-1; d_gene: TRBD2; CDR3nt: TGTGCCTGTCGGGAGGGGGGGCAGTTCTTC; CDR3aa: CACREGGQFF
len: 15; v_gene: TRBV28; abundance: -; j_gene: TRBJ1-3; d_gene: -; CDR3nt: TGTGCCAGCATTGGACAGCCGCACTCTGGAAACACCATATATTTT; CDR3aa: CASIGQPHSGNTIYF
len: 16; v_gene: TRBV5-1; abundance: -; j_gene: TRBJ2-3; d_gene: TRBD2; CDR3nt: TGCGCCAGCAGCTTGGTGCCAGCGGGGGTTACAGATACGCAGTATTTT; CDR3aa: CASSLVPAGVTDTQYF
len: 16; v_gene: TRBV28; abundance: -; j_gene: TRBJ1-3; d_gene: TRBD1; CDR3nt: TGTGCCAGCAGCCCTCAGGGGGGACTCTCTGGAAACACCATATATTTT; CDR3aa: CASSPQGGLSGNTIYF
len: 11; v_gene: TRBV27; abundance: few; j_gene: TRBJ2-7; d_gene: -; CDR3nt: TGTGCCAGCAGTTCCACCTACGAGCAGTACTTC; CDR3aa: CASSSTYEQYF
len: 13; v_gene: TRBV27; abundance: -; j_gene: TRBJ2-3; d_gene: -; CDR3nt: TGTGCCAGCAGACCGACAGGCACAGATACGCAGTATTTT; CDR3aa: CASRPTGTDTQYF
len: 15; v_gene: TRBV10-3; abundance: -; j_gene: TRBJ2-7; d_gene: TRBD2; CDR3nt: TGTGCCATCAGTGACCTGGGGCGGGAGTTAAACGAGCAGTACTTC; CDR3aa: CAISDLGRELNEQYF
len: 13; v_gene: TRBV7-9; abundance: -; j_gene: TRBJ2-1; d_gene: -; CDR3nt: TGTGCCAGCAGCTACGCTCCAGATGATGAGCAGTTCTTC; CDR3aa: CASSYAPDDEQFF